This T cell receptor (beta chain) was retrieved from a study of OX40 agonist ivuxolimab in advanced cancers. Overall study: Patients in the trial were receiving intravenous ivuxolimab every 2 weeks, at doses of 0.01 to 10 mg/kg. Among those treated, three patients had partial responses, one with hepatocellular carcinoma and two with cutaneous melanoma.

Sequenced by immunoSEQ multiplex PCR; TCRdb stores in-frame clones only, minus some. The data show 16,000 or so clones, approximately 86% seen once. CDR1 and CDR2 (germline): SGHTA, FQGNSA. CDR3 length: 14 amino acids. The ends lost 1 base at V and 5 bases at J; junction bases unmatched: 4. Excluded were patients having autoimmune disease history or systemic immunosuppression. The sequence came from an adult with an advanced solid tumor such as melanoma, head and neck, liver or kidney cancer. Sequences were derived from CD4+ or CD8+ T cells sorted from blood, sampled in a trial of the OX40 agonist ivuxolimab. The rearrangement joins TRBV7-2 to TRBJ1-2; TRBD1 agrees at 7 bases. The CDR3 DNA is TGTGCCAGCAGCTTAGGAGGGGACAGTTATGGCTACACCTTC. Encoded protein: CASSLGGDSYGYTF.